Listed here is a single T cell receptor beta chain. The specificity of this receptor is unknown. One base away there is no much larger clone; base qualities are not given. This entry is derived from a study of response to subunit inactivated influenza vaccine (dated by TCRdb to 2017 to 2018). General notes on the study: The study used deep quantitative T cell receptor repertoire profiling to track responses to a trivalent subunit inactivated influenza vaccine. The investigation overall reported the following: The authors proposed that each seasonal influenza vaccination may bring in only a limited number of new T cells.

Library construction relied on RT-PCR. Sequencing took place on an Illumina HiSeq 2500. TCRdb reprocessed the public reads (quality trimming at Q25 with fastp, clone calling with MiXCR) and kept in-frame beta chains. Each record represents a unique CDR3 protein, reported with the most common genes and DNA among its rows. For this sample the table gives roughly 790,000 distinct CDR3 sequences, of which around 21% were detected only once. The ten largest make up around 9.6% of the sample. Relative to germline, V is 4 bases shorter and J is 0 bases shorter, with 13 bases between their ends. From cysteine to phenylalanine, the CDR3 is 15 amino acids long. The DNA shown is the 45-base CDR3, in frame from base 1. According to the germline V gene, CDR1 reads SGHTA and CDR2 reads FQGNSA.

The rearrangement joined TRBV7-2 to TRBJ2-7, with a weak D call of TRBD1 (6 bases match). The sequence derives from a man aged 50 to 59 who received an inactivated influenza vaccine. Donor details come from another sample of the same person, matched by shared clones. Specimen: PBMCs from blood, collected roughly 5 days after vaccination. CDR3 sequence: CASSWKGESSYEQYF. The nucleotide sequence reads TGTGCCAGCAGCTGGAAGGGGGAGAGCTCCTACGAGCAGTACTTC.